The rows below give T cell receptor beta chains drawn from one sample of a study of T cells in Graves' hyperthyroidism and ophthalmopathy. Using its own MiXCR run on the multiplex PCR reads, TCRdb lists one record per CDR3 protein. The sample shows 200,000 to 300,000 distinct CDR3 sequences, over 20% of them seen only once. Source material: blood. These TCRs come from a woman aged 40 to 50 with Graves' ophthalmopathy. Both conserved end residues are part of each CDR3. The D gene is left open where the match is weak. Size values are once, few and many counts, or a class for expanded clones, and some rows have none.

D gene: NA
V gene: TRBV5-1
clone size: many
J gene: TRBJ2-3
CDR3 protein: CASSLVRRERDTQYF
CDR3 DNA: TGCGCCAGCAGCTTGGTTCGCAGGGAGCGAGATACGCAGTATTTT

D gene: NA
V gene: TRBV6-1
clone size: NA
J gene: TRBJ2-7
CDR3 protein: CASTMTGGYEWYF
CDR3 DNA: TGTGCCAGCACTATGACTGGGGGCTACGAGTGGTACTTC

D gene: TRBD1
V gene: TRBV20-1
clone size: NA
J gene: TRBJ2-7
CDR3 protein: CSAPGQGSSEQYF
CDR3 DNA: TGCAGTGCACCGGGACAGGGGTCATCCGAGCAGTACTTC

D gene: TRBD2
V gene: TRBV5-1
clone size: few
J gene: TRBJ2-2
CDR3 protein: CASSSWEGVRNTGELFF
CDR3 DNA: TGCGCCAGCAGCTCCTGGGAGGGCGTCAGGAACACCGGGGAGCTGTTTTTT

D gene: TRBD1
V gene: TRBV28
clone size: many
J gene: TRBJ2-7
CDR3 protein: CASSTYRDRVYEQYF
CDR3 DNA: TGTGCCAGCAGTACCTACCGGGACAGGGTGTACGAGCAGTACTTC

D gene: NA
V gene: TRBV20-1
clone size: NA
J gene: TRBJ2-7
CDR3 protein: CSARSRVANEQYF
CDR3 DNA: TGCAGTGCTAGAAGTAGGGTTGCCAACGAGCAGTACTTC

D gene: NA
V gene: TRBV7-2
clone size: many
J gene: TRBJ2-7
CDR3 protein: CASSLGAGIDEQYF
CDR3 DNA: TGTGCCAGCAGCTTAGGGGCGGGAATCGACGAGCAGTACTTC

D gene: TRBD2
V gene: TRBV4-2
clone size: NA
J gene: TRBJ2-7
CDR3 protein: CASSRGLAGISYEQYF
CDR3 DNA: TGTGCCAGCAGCCGGGGACTAGCGGGAATTTCCTACGAGCAGTACTTC

D gene: NA
V gene: TRBV4-2
clone size: many
J gene: TRBJ1-1
CDR3 protein: CASSQTGLVTEAFF
CDR3 DNA: TGTGCCAGCAGCCAAACAGGGTTGGTGACTGAAGCTTTCTTT

D gene: NA
V gene: TRBV6-2/TRBV6-3
clone size: NA
J gene: TRBJ1-2
CDR3 protein: CASSYTIFANYGYTF
CDR3 DNA: TGTGCCAGCAGTTACACTATTTTCGCTAACTATGGCTACACCTTC

D gene: NA
V gene: TRBV29-1
clone size: many
J gene: TRBJ1-2
CDR3 protein: CSVEDGTNYGYTF
CDR3 DNA: TGCAGCGTTGAGGACGGAACTAACTATGGCTACACCTTC

D gene: NA
V gene: TRBV6-2/TRBV6-3
clone size: NA
J gene: TRBJ1-2
CDR3 protein: CASRQQGFYTF
CDR3 DNA: TGTGCCAGCAGACAACAGGGTTTTTACACCTTC

D gene: NA
V gene: TRBV28
clone size: many
J gene: TRBJ1-5
CDR3 protein: CASRDSFNQPQHF
CDR3 DNA: TGTGCCAGCAGGGACAGCTTCAATCAGCCCCAGCATTTT

D gene: NA
V gene: TRBV10-3
clone size: many
J gene: TRBJ1-2
CDR3 protein: CAISPGREHGYTF
CDR3 DNA: TGTGCCATCAGTCCAGGACGGGAGCACGGCTACACCTTC